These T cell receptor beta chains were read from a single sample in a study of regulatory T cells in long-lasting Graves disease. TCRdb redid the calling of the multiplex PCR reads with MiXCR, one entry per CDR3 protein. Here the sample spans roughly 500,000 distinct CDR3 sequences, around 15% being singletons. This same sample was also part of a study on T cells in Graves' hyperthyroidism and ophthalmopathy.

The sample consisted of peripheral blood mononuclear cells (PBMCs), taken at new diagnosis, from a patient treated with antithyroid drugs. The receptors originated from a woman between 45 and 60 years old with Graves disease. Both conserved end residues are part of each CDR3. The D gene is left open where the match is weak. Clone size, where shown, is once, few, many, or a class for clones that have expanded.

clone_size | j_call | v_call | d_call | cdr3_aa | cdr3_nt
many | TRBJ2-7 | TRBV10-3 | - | CAISDRRGAYEQYF | TGTGCCATCAGTGACCGCAGGGGGGCCTACGAGCAGTACTTC
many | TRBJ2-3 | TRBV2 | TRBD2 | CASSDRAGGTDTQYF | TGTGCCAGCAGTGACCGAGCGGGAGGCACAGATACGCAGTATTTT
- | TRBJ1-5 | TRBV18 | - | CASSPALGDQPQHF | TGTGCCAGCTCACCAGCTTTGGGTGATCAGCCCCAGCATTTT
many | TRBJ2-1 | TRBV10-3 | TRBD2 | CAISESAGRGLYFDEQFF | TGTGCCATCAGTGAGTCAGCGGGACGTGGCCTATATTTCGATGAGCAGTTCTTC
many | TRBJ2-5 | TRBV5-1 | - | CASSSSITGYQETQYF | TGCGCCAGCAGCTCCTCCATTACAGGGTACCAAGAGACCCAGTACTTC
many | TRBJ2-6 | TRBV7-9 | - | CASATQASGANVLTF | TGTGCCAGCGCCACCCAAGCCTCTGGGGCCAACGTCCTGACTTTC
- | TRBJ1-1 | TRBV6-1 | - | CASRPLEGPMNTEAFF | TGTGCCAGCAGACCCCTTGAGGGACCGATGAACACTGAAGCTTTCTTT
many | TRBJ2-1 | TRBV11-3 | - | CASSLAGTPYNEQFF | TGTGCCAGCAGCTTAGCCGGGACTCCCTACAATGAGCAGTTCTTC
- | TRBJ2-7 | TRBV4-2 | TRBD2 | CASSQDVPAGGPSEQYF | TGTGCCAGCAGCCAAGATGTGCCAGCGGGAGGGCCGAGCGAGCAGTACTTC
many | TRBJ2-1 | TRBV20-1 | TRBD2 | CSALLAATGIVEQFF | TGCAGTGCTCTCCTAGCGGCCACGGGAATTGTTGAGCAGTTCTTC
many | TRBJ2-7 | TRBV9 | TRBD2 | CASSSPASGRGGREQYF | TGTGCCAGCAGCTCCCCCGCTAGCGGGAGGGGTGGGCGCGAGCAGTACTTC
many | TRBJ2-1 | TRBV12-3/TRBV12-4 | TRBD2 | CATTLAGEGEQFF | TGTGCCACCACACTAGCGGGAGAGGGTGAGCAGTTCTTC
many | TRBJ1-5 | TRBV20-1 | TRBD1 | CSARTGEVSNQPQHF | TGCAGTGCCCGGACAGGAGAAGTCTCCAATCAGCCCCAGCATTTT
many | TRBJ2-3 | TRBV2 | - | CGGVSTDTQYF | TGTGGCGGGGTTTCCACAGATACGCAGTATTTT
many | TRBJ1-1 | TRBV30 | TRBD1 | CAWSLQGDTEAFF | TGTGCCTGGAGCCTCCAGGGGGATACTGAAGCTTTCTTT
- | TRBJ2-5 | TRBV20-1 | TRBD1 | CSAREQGHAETQYF | TGCAGTGCTAGGGAACAGGGGCACGCAGAGACCCAGTACTTC
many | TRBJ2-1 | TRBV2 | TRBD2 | CASRERGGGPYNEQFF | TGTGCCAGCCGTGAACGGGGGGGCGGTCCCTACAATGAGCAGTTCTTC
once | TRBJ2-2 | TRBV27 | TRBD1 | CASSSRDSGSGELFF | TGTGCCAGCAGTTCACGGGACAGCGGATCCGGGGAGCTGTTTTTT
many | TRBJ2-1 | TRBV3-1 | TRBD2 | CASSQASSGLAGEGPYNEQFF | TGTGCCAGCAGCCAAGCCTCATCAGGACTAGCGGGAGAGGGACCTTACAATGAGCAGTTCTTC
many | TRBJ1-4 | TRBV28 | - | CATQGAGFEKLFF | TGTGCCACCCAGGGAGCTGGTTTTGAAAAACTGTTTTTT
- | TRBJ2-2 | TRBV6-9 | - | CASSYQEGRNTRELFF | TGTGCCAGCAGTTACCAGGAGGGCCGGAACACCAGGGAGCTGTTTTTT
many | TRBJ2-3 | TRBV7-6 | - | CASSLKIRRGLTDTQYF | TGTGCCAGCAGCTTAAAGATCCGCAGGGGACTCACAGATACGCAGTATTTT
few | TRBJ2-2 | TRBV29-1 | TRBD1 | CSVKDRPEDTGELFF | TGCAGCGTGAAGGACAGGCCTGAGGACACCGGGGAGCTGTTTTTT
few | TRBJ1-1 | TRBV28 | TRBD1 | CASRGGQGFRAFF | TGTGCCAGCAGGGGGGGACAGGGCTTTCGAGCTTTCTTT
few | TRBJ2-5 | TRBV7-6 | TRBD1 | CASSLAHRGSETQYF | TGTGCCAGCAGCTTAGCCCACAGGGGGTCAGAGACCCAGTACTTC
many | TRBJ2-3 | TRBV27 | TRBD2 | CASSPRGGDDSTDTQYF | TGTGCCAGCAGCCCACGGGGGGGGGACGACAGCACAGATACGCAGTATTTT
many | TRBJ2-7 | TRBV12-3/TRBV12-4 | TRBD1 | CASSYSGQENYEQYF | TGTGCCAGCAGTTACAGCGGACAGGAAAATTACGAGCAGTACTTC
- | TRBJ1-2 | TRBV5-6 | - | CASSLLFLGAKGYGYTF | TGTGCCAGCAGCTTGTTGTTCTTGGGAGCCAAGGGCTATGGCTACACCTTC
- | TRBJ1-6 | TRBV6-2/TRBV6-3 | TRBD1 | CASSYQDRDNSPLHF | TGTGCCAGCAGTTACCAAGACAGGGATAATTCACCCCTCCACTTT
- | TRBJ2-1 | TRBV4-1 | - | CASSQELVSYNEQFF | TGCGCCAGCAGCCAAGAATTAGTCTCCTACAATGAGCAGTTCTTC
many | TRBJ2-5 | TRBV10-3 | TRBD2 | CAIGGGRALETQYF | TGTGCCATCGGGGGCGGGAGGGCCCTTGAGACCCAGTACTTC
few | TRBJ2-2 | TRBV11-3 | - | CASSLESATGELFF | TGTGCCAGCAGCTTAGAATCGGCGACCGGGGAGCTGTTTTTT
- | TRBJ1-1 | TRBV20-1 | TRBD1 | CSASSRDRLVNTEAFF | TGCAGTGCTAGTTCCCGGGACAGACTTGTGAACACTGAAGCTTTCTTT
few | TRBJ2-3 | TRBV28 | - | CASLGTDTQYF | TGTGCCAGCCTGGGCACAGATACGCAGTATTTT
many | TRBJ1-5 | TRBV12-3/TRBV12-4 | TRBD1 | CASTTTGTGPSSNQPQHF | TGTGCCAGCACCACCACCGGGACAGGCCCCTCTAGCAATCAGCCCCAGCATTTT
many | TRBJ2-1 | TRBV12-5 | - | CASGPGDSTYNEQFF | TGTGCTAGTGGTCCAGGGGATTCGACCTACAATGAGCAGTTCTTC
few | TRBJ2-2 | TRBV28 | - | CASSRPQSGAGELFF | TGTGCCAGCAGTCGACCCCAATCAGGCGCCGGGGAGCTGTTTTTT
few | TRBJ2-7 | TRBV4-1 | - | CASRPSGATHSYEQYF | TGCGCCAGCAGGCCCTCAGGGGCAACCCATTCCTACGAGCAGTACTTC
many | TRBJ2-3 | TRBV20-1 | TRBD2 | CSASGGRDLTDTQYF | TGCAGTGCCTCTGGCGGGAGGGACCTCACAGATACGCAGTATTTT
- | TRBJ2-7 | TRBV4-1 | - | CASSQEQAETYEQYF | TGCGCCAGCAGCCAAGAGCAGGCTGAAACCTACGAGCAGTACTTC
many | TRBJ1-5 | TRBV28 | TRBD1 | CASSPGTGRGQPQHF | TGTGCCAGCAGTCCTGGGACAGGGCGGGGACAGCCCCAGCATTTT
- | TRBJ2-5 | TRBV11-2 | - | CASSHWGLGQETQYF | TGTGCCAGCAGCCACTGGGGCCTAGGACAAGAGACCCAGTACTTC
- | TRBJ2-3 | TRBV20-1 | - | CSAREGAIDTQYF | TGCAGTGCTAGAGAGGGGGCTATAGATACGCAGTATTTT
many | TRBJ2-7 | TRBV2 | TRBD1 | CASTPGQAHYEQYF | TGTGCCAGCACCCCCGGACAGGCCCACTACGAGCAGTACTTC
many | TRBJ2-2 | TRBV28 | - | CASSFHRASSGELFF | TGTGCCAGCAGTTTTCACAGGGCCAGCTCCGGGGAGCTGTTTTTT
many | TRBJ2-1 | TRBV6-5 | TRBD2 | CASSYSLAGVNEQFF | TGTGCCAGCAGTTACTCGTTAGCGGGAGTCAATGAGCAGTTCTTC
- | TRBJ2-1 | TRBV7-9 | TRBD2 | CASSFRLAQTYNEQFF | TGTGCCAGCAGCTTCAGACTAGCGCAGACCTACAATGAGCAGTTCTTC
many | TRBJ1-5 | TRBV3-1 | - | CASSQGGPYSNQPQHF | TGTGCCAGCAGCCAAGGGGGGCCGTATAGCAATCAGCCCCAGCATTTT
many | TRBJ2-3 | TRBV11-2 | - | CASSPSGADTQYF | TGTGCCAGCAGCCCTTCCGGGGCAGATACGCAGTATTTT
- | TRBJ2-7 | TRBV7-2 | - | CASSPAERLEQYF | TGTGCCAGCAGCCCTGCGGAGCGTCTCGAGCAGTACTTC
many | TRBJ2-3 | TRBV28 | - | CASQLVRPADTQYF | TGTGCCAGCCAACTAGTACGGCCCGCAGATACGCAGTATTTT
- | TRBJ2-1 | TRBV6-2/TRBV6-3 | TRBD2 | CASSEGLAGVDEQFF | TGTGCCAGCAGTGAAGGACTAGCGGGAGTCGATGAGCAGTTCTTC
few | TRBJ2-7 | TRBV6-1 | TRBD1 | CASTPRGGQGTYEQYF | TGTGCCAGCACCCCAAGGGGGGGACAGGGGACCTACGAGCAGTACTTC
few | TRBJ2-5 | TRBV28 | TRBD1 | CASRPQDRGVRETQYF | TGTGCCAGCAGACCACAGGACAGGGGAGTACGGGAGACCCAGTACTTC
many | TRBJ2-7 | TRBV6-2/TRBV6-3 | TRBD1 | CASSYQGQGNYEQYF | TGTGCCAGCAGTTACCAGGGACAGGGGAACTACGAGCAGTACTTC